The clone carrying this TCR beta chain has at least ten counts. Clinical symptoms, serum thyroxine and TRAb, thyroid ultrasound and orbital computed tomography were used for the diagnoses. Trimming removed 3 bases at V and 0 bases at J, with 9 bases between. Looked up from germline, CDR1 is DFQATT and CDR2 is SNEGSKA (reference sequence). This CDR3 is built from 14 residues. The sample belongs to a study of T cells in Graves' hyperthyroidism and ophthalmopathy. TCR beta CDR3 region amplification was performed from RNA transcripts. A set of HTBI primers served as the primers for a first-round RT-PCR of the TCR CDR3. TCRdb used MiXCR to reprocess the multiplex PCR reads, holding one entry per CDR3 protein. The sample contains about 210,000 distinct CDR3 sequences, about a sixth of which appear only once.

This clonotype originated in a man in his fifties or sixties with Graves' hyperthyroidism. The chain links TRBV20-1 to TRBJ1-5; D gene unclear. The source material was blood. The CDR3 coding sequence is TGCAGTGCTAGGGACGGTCTTAGCAATCAGCCCCAGCATTTT. As protein: CSARDGLSNQPQHF.